This TCR beta chain was retrieved from a study of T cells in localized non-small cell lung cancer. Profiling relied on immunoSEQ multiplex PCR, and the TCRdb table lists in-frame clones only, not all of them. This table has nearly 25,000 clones, 92% appearing once. Points from the study as a whole: Higher T cell density in the blood was associated with longer overall survival, whereas higher adjacent-lung clonality associated with shorter survival. In uninvolved adjacent lung, T cell clonality reached its highest value, exceeding tumor. In adjacent lung appeared a median roughly 56 of the top 100 tumor clones.

This clone was seen just once. Its target is unknown. Between the trimmed V and J ends, which lost 5 bases and 2 bases, there was a span of 13 bases. CDR1 is LNHNV and CDR2 is YYDKDF in the germline V gene (reference sequence). This CDR3 comprises 16 residues. The TCR comes from a man aged 35-75 years with stage III squamous cell lung carcinoma. The sample was peripheral blood, taken before any cancer treatment. The chain couples TRBV15 to TRBJ2-6; D is possibly TRBD1 (5 bases). The chain's CDR3 is CATSPVRGPGANVLTF. CDR3 nucleotides: TGTGCCACCAGCCCCGTAAGGGGCCCTGGGGCCAACGTCCTGACTTTC.